The 23 T cell receptor beta chains listed next were all sequenced from one sample in a study of Ad26.COV2.S vaccination and SARS-CoV-2 variants. Sequencing used immunoSEQ multiplex PCR; TCRdb keeps in-frame clones, though not all of them. The sample shows approximately 410,000 clones, around 87% of them seen only once. Treatment of the sample: some 19 received Ad26.COV2.S at low or high dose, single or two shots; roughly five received placebo; per-sample allocation not given. Samples analyzed were those drawn on day 63 after the first vaccine or placebo injection. Sample: peripheral blood, taken in a trial of Ad26.COV2.S vaccine versus placebo. The receptors come from a person between 18 and 60 years old who received the Ad26.COV2.S COVID-19 vaccine or a placebo.

This chain links TRBV19 with TRBJ2-5; D might be TRBD1 (6 bases). V dropped 4 bases and J dropped 1 base, with 13 bases sitting between them. Germline CDR1 is LNHDA and CDR2 is SQIVND (reference sequence). The length of the CDR3 is 15 residues. The CDR3 is CASSTRTATQETQYF. The CDR3 nucleotides read TGTGCCAGTAGTACAAGGACAGCTACCCAAGAGACCCAGTACTTC.

The V gene is TRBV7-8, the J gene TRBJ1-1; D is uncertain. Trimming removed 5 bases from V and 3 bases from J, with 10 bases in between. This CDR3 is 13 amino acids long. The V gene's germline CDR1 is SGHVS and CDR2 FQNEAQ. CDR3 amino acids: CASSREGYTEAFF. The CDR3 region has the DNA TGTGCCAGCAGCCGCGAGGGCTACACTGAAGCTTTCTTT.

The chain joins TRBV5-5 to TRBJ1-2, with 8 bases aligning to TRBD1. Germline assignment: CDR1 SGHKS and CDR2 YYEKEE (reference sequence). The CDR3 consists of 15 residues. V shed 3 bases and J 3 bases; nucleotides not matched to a gene: 7. In DNA form, the CDR3 reads TGTGCCAGCAGCTACAATTACAGGGGGGACTATGGCTACACCTTC. Its protein is CASSYNYRGDYGYTF. Full variable domain (rest looked up from reference TRBV5-5 and TRBJ1-2): DAGVTQSPTHLIKTRGQQVTLRCSPISGHKSVSWYQQVLGQGPQFIFQYYEKEERGRGNFPDRFSARQFPNYSSELNVNALLLGDSALYLCASSYNYRGDYGYTFGSGTRLTVV.

V gene TRBV28 combines with J gene TRBJ2-2; possibly TRBD2 for D (5 bases). The V gene's germline CDR1 is MDHEN and CDR2 SYDVKM. CDR3 size: 16 residues. V lost 3 bases, J lost 1 base, and 12 bases lay in between. CDR3 DNA sequence: TGTGCCAGCAGTTTGAGGAGACGGGGGAACACCGGGGAGCTGTTTTTT. This sequence encodes CASSLRRRGNTGELFF.

The V gene is TRBV6-2 or TRBV6-3, the J gene TRBJ2-3; D remains unclear. Germline CDR1 and CDR2: MNHEY and SVGEGT. V was cut by 2 bases and J by 3 bases, with 9 bases left in between. The CDR3 contains 14 residues. The CDR3 bases are TGTGCCAGCAGTTACAGACTGCAAACAGATACGCAGTATTTT. Protein: CASSYRLQTDTQYF.

This chain links TRBV19 with TRBJ2-6; 8 positions match TRBD1. Trimming took 6 bases from V and 0 from J; bases not matched to a gene: 13. In germline, CDR1 is LNHDA, CDR2 SQIVND (reference sequence). The CDR3 sequence is 19 residues long. The CDR3 DNA follows: TGTGCCAGTAGATCGTACCGGGACAGGTCCCCCTCTGGGGCCAACGTCCTGACTTTC. Protein sequence: CASRSYRDRSPSGANVLTF.

The chain uses TRBV13 and TRBJ2-2, with D perhaps being TRBD1 or TRBD2 (5 bases each). Looked up from germline, CDR1 is PRHDT and CDR2 is FYEKMQ (reference sequence). CDR3 length: 15 residues. V lost 3 bases and J lost 5, with 13 bases in between. CDR3 DNA sequence: TGTGCCAGCAGCTTCGAGGGACGGCAAACCGGGGAGCTGTTTTTT. Translating gives CASSFEGRQTGELFF.

This clone was observed once. This sequence joins TRBV18 and TRBJ1-2; perhaps TRBD1 as D (5 bases). Trimming took 3 bases from V and 4 from J, leaving 9 bases between them. CDR3 size: 13 residues. Germline V gene data show CDR1 as KGHSH and CDR2 as LQKENI. The CDR3 region has the DNA TGTGCCAGCTCACCGGAGGGGTCCTATGGCTACACCTTC. It is translated as CASSPEGSYGYTF.

On this clone: At one end, the junction sequence differs from germline, possibly due to a read error. The chain joins TRBV4-3 to TRBJ1-4; D may be TRBD1 (6 bases). The CDR3 runs to 15 residues. Germline V gene data show CDR1 as LGHNA and CDR2 as YSLEER. CDR3 residues: CASSQGTGTNEKLFF. The CDR3, as DNA: TGCGCCAGCAGCCAAGGTACAGGGACTAACGAAAAACTGTTTTTT.

This clone was observed a single time. V is TRBV6-5 and J is TRBJ1-3; tentative D call: TRBD1 (5 bases). Germline-derived CDR1 and CDR2 are MNHEY and SVGAGI. The CDR3 spans 15 residues. The V gene lost 7 bases and the J gene lost 0 bases, with 13 bases spanning the gap. CDR3 in amino acids: CASTTGRSSGNTIYF. DNA of the CDR3: TGTGCCAGCACCACAGGCCGGAGCTCTGGAAACACCATATATTTT.

The chain has TRBV7-9 and TRBJ1-4, with D unresolved. Per germline, CDR1 SEHNR and CDR2 FQNEAQ (reference sequence). CDR3 length: 16 residues. Trimming cost V 2 bases and J 4 bases, with 14 bases left between them. This chain's CDR3 is CASSLLPGLNNEKLFF. Written as DNA, the CDR3 is TGTGCCAGCAGCTTACTACCCGGGCTAAATAATGAAAAACTGTTTTTT.

Written as DNA, the CDR3 is TGCGCCAGCAGCCAAGATACATCTCTAAGTTCCTACAATGAGCAGTTCTTC. Residues: CASSQDTSLSSYNEQFF. The J gene is TRBJ2-1, the V gene TRBV4-1; D gene ambiguous. CDR3 length: 17 amino acids. The V gene lost 0 bases and the J gene lost 1 base, with 13 bases spanning the gap. CDR1 is MGHRA and CDR2 is YSYEKL in the germline V gene.

V is TRBV28 and J is TRBJ2-3, with D perhaps assigned TRBD1 or TRBD2 (5 bases each). Trimming removed 7 bases from V and 3 bases from J, with 17 bases in between. The CDR3 extends over 15 amino acids. Germline values: CDR1 MDHEN, CDR2 SYDVKM. CDR3 sequence: CASTFWGSRTDTQYF. The CDR3 coding sequence is TGTGCCAGCACCTTTTGGGGGAGTAGGACAGATACGCAGTATTTT.

The V gene is TRBV9, the J gene TRBJ1-2, with no clear D. Per germline, CDR1 SGDLS and CDR2 YYNGEE. Trimming left V 0 bases short and J 7 bases short, with 10 bases between. There are 13 residues in the CDR3. The CDR3 spells CASSVAGGVGYTF. The CDR3, as DNA: TGTGCCAGCAGCGTAGCTGGTGGGGTTGGCTACACCTTC.

The CDR3 DNA follows: TGTGCCAGCAGTACGCCGGGACCGAGCTCCTATAATTCACCCCTCCACTTT. It specifies CASSTPGPSSYNSPLHF. The rearrangement joins TRBV9 to TRBJ1-6, with D possibly TRBD1 on 5 matching bases. CDR3 length: 17 amino acids. Germline V lookup: CDR1 SGDLS, CDR2 YYNGEE. Trimming removed 5 bases at V and 0 bases at J, with 15 bases between.

The V call is TRBV6-2 or TRBV6-3, the J call TRBJ2-7; D tentatively fits TRBD1 or TRBD2 (5 bases each). The CDR3 contains 12 residues. The V end was cut by 6 bases, the J end by 9 bases, with 15 bases between. Per germline, CDR1 MNHEY and CDR2 SVGEGT. For the CDR3, the DNA is TGTGCCAGCAGCCGAGGGACCTCGCCGCAGTACTTC. Amino acid sequence: CASSRGTSPQYF.

V and J are TRBV4-3 and TRBJ1-6; 10 positions agree with TRBD1. V trimming: 4 bases; J trimming: 1 base; junction bases outside the gene matches: 1. The CDR3 is made up of 16 amino acids. Germline V gene sequence: CDR1 LGHNA, CDR2 YSLEER. In nucleotides, the CDR3 is TGCGCCAGCAGCCCGGACAGGGGGTCCTATAATTCACCCCTCCACTTT. It encodes CASSPDRGSYNSPLHF.

This clone was seen a few times. This chain connects TRBV2 to TRBJ1-2, with D hard to call. V dropped 2 bases and J dropped 1 base, with 2 bases sitting between them. Germline V gives CDR1 SNHLY, CDR2 FYNNEI. The CDR3 loop spans 12 amino acids. CDR3 loop: CASSEHNYGYTF. The CDR3 DNA reads as TGTGCCAGCAGTGAACATAACTATGGCTACACCTTC.

Details on this clone: The same CDR3 can be traced to other DNA sequences in this sample. The chain uses TRBV19 and TRBJ2-3, with D unclear. Germline V lookup: CDR1 LNHDA, CDR2 SQIVND (reference sequence). The CDR3 runs 12 residues. Trimming took off 1 base at V and 5 bases at J, with 4 bases between the two ends. DNA of the CDR3: TGTGCCAGTAGTATAGGGGGAGATACGCAGTATTTT. Its translation is CASSIGGDTQYF.

The J gene is TRBJ1-1, the V gene TRBV4-3; D is unclear. This CDR3 is 14 amino acids long. Germline V gene data show CDR1 as LGHNA and CDR2 as YSLEER. V lost 1 base and J lost 0, with 6 bases in between. This CDR3 is CASSQGTVNTEAFF. CDR3 in DNA: TGCGCCAGCAGCCAAGGAACAGTGAACACTGAAGCTTTCTTT.

This chain links TRBV21-1 with TRBJ2-4; the tabulated D call, TRBD2, remains unverified against the DNA. TRBV21-1 is marked as a pseudogene. This CDR3 has 13 amino acids. CDR3 region: CASSYKRKNIQYF. For the CDR3, the DNA is TGTGCCAGCAGCTACAAGCGGAAAAACATTCAGTACTTC.

The rearrangement links TRBV10-3 to TRBJ2-1, with TRBD1 identical over 9 bases. Trimming removed 6 bases from V and 5 bases from J; junction bases left unmatched: 5. CDR1 and CDR2 from the germline V gene are ENHRY and SYGVKD. The CDR3 runs 14 residues. Here the CDR3 DNA reads TGTGCCATCAGGGGGGGGACAGGGAACAATGAGCAGTTCTTC. It encodes CAIRGGTGNNEQFF.

The chain is built from TRBV4-3 and TRBJ2-2, with D unclear. Deletions cut 1 base from V and 0 bases from J, with 6 bases between. The CDR3 loop spans 15 amino acids. Germline V gene lookup returns CDR1 LGHNA and CDR2 YSLEER. The CDR3 coding sequence is TGCGCCAGCAGCCAAGGTGCGACGAACACCGGGGAGCTGTTTTTT. This gives the protein CASSQGATNTGELFF.